This T cell receptor beta chain was captured in a study of PD-1 blockade in classical Hodgkin lymphoma. With 3 bases removed from V and 2 bases from J, the gap between germline ends came to 8 bases. Germline CDR1 is MDHEN and CDR2 is SYDVKM. The CDR3 has 13 amino acids. Each patient relapsed following autologous stem cell transplantation, and prior brentuximab vedotin exposure differed. Concerning this clone itself: What it binds is unknown.

Findings and limits, study-wide: While CD8+ TCR diversity did not rise significantly by C4D1, CD4+ TCR diversity did.

Using immunoSEQ multiplex PCR, the repertoire was profiled, and TCRdb retains in-frame clones only, with some absent. The sample contains about 94,000 clones, 85% to 90% of which appear only once. The input for sequencing was peripheral blood mononuclear cells (PBMCs), taken before the second cycle of nivolumab. This chain joins TRBV28 and TRBJ2-7, with D possibly being TRBD1 or TRBD2 (5 bases each). The receptor comes from a human donor with classical Hodgkin lymphoma. The CDR3 region has the DNA TGTGCCAGCAGTTTGGAGGACACCTACGAGCAGTACTTC. Its protein product is CASSLEDTYEQYF.